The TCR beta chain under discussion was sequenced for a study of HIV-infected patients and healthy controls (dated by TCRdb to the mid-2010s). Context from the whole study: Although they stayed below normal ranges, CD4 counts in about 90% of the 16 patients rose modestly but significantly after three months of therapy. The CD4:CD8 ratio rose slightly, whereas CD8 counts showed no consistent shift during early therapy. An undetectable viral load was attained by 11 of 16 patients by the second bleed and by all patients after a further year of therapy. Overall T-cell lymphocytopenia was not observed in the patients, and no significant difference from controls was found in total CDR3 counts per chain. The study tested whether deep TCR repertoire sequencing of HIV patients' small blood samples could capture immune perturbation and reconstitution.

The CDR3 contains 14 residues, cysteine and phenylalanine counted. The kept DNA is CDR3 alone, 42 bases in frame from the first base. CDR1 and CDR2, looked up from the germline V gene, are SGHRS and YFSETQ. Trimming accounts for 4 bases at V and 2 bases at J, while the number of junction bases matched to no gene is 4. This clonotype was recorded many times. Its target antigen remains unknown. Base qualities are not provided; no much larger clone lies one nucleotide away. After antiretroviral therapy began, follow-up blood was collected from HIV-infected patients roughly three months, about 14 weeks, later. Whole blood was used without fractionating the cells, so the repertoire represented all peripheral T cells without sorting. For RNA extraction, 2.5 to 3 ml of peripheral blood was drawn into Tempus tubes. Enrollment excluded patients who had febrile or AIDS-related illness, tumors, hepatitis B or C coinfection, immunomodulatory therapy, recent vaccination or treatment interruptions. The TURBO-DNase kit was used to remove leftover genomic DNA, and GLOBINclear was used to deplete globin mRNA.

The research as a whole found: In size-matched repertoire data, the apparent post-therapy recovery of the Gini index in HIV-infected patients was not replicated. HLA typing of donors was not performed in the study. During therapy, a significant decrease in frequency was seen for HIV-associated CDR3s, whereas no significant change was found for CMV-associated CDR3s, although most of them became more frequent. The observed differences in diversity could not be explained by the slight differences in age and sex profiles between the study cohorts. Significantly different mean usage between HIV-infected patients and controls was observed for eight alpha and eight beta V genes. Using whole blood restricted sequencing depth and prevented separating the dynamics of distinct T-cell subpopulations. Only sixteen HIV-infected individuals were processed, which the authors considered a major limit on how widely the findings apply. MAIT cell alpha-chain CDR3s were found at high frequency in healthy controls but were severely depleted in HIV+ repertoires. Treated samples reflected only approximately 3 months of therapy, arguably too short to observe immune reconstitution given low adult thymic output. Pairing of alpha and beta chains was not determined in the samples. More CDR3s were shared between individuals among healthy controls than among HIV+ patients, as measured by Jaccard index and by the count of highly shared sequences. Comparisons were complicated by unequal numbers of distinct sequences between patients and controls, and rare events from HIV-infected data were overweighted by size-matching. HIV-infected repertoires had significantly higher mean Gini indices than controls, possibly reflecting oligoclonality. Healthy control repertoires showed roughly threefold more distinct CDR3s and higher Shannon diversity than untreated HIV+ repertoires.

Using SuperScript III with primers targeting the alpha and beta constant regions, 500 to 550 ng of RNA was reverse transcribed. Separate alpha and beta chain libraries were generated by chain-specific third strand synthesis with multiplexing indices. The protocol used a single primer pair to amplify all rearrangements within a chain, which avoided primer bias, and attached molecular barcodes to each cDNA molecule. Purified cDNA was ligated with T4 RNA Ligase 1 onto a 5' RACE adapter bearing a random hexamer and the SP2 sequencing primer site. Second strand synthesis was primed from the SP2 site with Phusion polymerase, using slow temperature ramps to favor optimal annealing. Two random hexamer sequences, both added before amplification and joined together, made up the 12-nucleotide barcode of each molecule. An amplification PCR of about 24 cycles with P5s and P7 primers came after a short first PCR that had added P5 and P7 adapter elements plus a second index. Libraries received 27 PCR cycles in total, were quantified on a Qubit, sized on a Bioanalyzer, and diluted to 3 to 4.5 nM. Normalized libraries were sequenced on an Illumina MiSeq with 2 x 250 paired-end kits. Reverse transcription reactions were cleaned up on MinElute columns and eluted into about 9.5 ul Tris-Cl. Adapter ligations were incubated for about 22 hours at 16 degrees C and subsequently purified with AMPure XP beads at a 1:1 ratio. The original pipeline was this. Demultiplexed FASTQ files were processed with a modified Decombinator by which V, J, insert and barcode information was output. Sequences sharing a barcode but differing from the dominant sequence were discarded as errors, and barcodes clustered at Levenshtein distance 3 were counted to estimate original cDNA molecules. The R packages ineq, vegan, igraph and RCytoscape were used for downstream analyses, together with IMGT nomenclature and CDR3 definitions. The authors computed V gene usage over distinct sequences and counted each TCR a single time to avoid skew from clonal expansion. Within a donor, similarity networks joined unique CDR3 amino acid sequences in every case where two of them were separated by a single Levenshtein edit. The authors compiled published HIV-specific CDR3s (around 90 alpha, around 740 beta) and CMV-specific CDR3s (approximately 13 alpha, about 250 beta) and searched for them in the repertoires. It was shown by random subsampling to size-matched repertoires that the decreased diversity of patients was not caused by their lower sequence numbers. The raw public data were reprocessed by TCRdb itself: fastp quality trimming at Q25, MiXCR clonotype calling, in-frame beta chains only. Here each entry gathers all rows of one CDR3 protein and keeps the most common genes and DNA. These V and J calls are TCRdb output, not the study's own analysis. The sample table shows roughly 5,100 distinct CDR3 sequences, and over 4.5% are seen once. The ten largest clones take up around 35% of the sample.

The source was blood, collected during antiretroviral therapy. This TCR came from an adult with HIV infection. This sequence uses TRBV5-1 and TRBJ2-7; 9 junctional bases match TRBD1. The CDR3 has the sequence CASSTGQGTYEQYF. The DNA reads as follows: TGCGCCAGCAGCACCGGACAGGGGACCTACGAGCAGTACTTC. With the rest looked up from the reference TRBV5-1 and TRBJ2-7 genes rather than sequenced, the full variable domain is KAGVTQTPRYLIKTRGQQVTLSCSPISGHRSVSWYQQTPGQGLQFLFEYFSETQRNKGNFPGRFSGRQFSNSRSEMNVSTLELGDSALYLCASSTGQGTYEQYFGPGTRLTVT.